Presented here are 7 T cell receptor beta chains from one specimen sequenced in a study of blood T cell repertoires in COVID-19. Data came from immunoSEQ multiplex PCR; TCRdb stores just in-frame clones and leaves some out. Counted here are about 50,000 clones, roughly 84% occurring once; the ten biggest clones make up 7.5% to 8.5%. Specimen: peripheral blood. The source is a human donor in a cohort sampled during active COVID-19.

The rearrangement links TRBV5-8 to TRBJ2-1, with TRBD2 matching over 7 bases. J gave up 4 bases and V 4 bases, and 8 bases lay outside the gene matches. Looked up from germline, CDR1 is SGHTS and CDR2 is YDEGEE. This CDR3 is 15 amino acids long. CDR3 residues: CASSLSSGLYNEQFF. The CDR3 DNA is TGTGCCAGCAGCCTCTCTAGCGGACTATACAATGAGCAGTTCTTC.

V is TRBV5-6 and J is TRBJ2-7, with a possible D match to TRBD1 (6 bases). The length of the CDR3 is 15 residues. The germline gives CDR1 SGHDT, CDR2 YYEEEE. V dropped 4 bases and J dropped 0 bases, with 14 bases sitting between them. The CDR3 spells CASSLGHISSYEQYF. CDR3 bases: TGTGCCAGCAGCCTGGGACATATTAGCTCCTACGAGCAGTACTTC.

V is TRBV28 and J is TRBJ2-5; 12 bases fit TRBD1. The CDR3 is 16 residues long. V lost 5 bases and J lost 6; bases outside the gene matches: 10. Germline V gene data show CDR1 as MDHEN and CDR2 as SYDVKM. The CDR3 sequence: CASSTSGTGGAKTQYF. In nucleotides, the CDR3 is TGTGCCAGCAGTACTTCCGGGACAGGGGGCGCGAAGACCCAGTACTTC.

V usage is TRBV5-6 and J usage is TRBJ1-1; 7 bases are a match to TRBD1. The length of the CDR3 is 14 residues. Germline V gives CDR1 SGHDT, CDR2 YYEEEE. Losses at the gene ends were 2 bases for V and 3 bases for J; bases not matched to a gene: 4. DNA for the CDR3: TGTGCCAGCAGCTTTGACCAGGGGGACACTGAAGCTTTCTTT. Translated, it gives CASSFDQGDTEAFF. Based on the CDR3 plus reference TRBV5-6 and TRBJ1-1, the full variable domain is DAGVTQSPTHLIKTRGQQVTLRCSPKSGHDTVSWYQQALGQGPQFIFQYYEEEERQRGNFPDRFSGHQFPNYSSELNVNALLLGDSALYLCASSFDQGDTEAFFGQGTRLTVV.

This clone appeared once. The V and J genes are TRBV18 and TRBJ2-3; 12 bases are a match to TRBD2. Germline CDR1 and CDR2: KGHSH and LQKENI. The CDR3 length is 16 residues. V shed 3 bases, J shed 2 bases, and the junction held 3 bases outside the gene matches. DNA for the CDR3: TGTGCCAGCTCACCGCGACTAGCGGGGGACACAGATACGCAGTATTTT. Translating gives CASSPRLAGDTDTQYF. The entire variable domain, with the rest obtained from reference TRBV18 and TRBJ2-3, is as follows: NAGVMQNPRHLVRRRGQEARLRCSPMKGHSHVYWYRQLPEEGLKFMVYLQKENIIDESGMPKERFSAEFPKEGPSILRIQQVVRGDSAAYFCASSPRLAGDTDTQYFGPGTRLTVL.

This clone appeared once. The V call is TRBV30, the J call TRBJ2-7; TRBD1 aligns across 10 bases. J gave up 2 bases and V 2 bases, and 3 bases lay outside the gene matches. This CDR3 is built from 14 residues. The germline gives CDR1 GTSNPN, CDR2 SVGIG (reference sequence). In nucleotides, the CDR3 is TGTGCCTGGAGTTGGACAGGGGGAACCTACGAGCAGTACTTC. Residues: CAWSWTGGTYEQYF. Full variable domain (rest looked up from reference TRBV30 and TRBJ2-7): SQTIHQWPATLVQPVGSPLSLECTVEGTSNPNLYWYRQAAGRGLQLLFYSVGIGQISSEVPQNLSASRPQDRQFILSSKKLLLSDSGFYLCAWSWTGGTYEQYFGPGTRLTVT.

This clone occurred once. This chain connects TRBV28 to TRBJ2-7; 9 bases match TRBD1. Germline V lookup: CDR1 MDHEN, CDR2 SYDVKM. This CDR3 spans 14 amino acids. V lost 7 bases and J lost 2; bases outside the gene matches: 6. CDR3: CASTIQGATYEQYF. DNA of the CDR3: TGTGCCAGCACCATACAGGGGGCCACCTACGAGCAGTACTTC.